The text below deals with one T cell receptor (beta chain). The antigen is undetermined. The study reverse transcribed the entire isolated RNA, so it sequenced expressed TCRB transcripts. About 3.7 million reads per sample were averaged for naive, central memory and regulatory samples. Sequencing was performed with immunoSEQ multiplex PCR; in TCRdb, only in-frame clones are kept and a portion is missing. The table includes more than 250,000 clones, approximately 15% detected once. The sample belongs to a study of beta chain features in type 1 diabetes. Whole-study results and caveats: Patients with Type 1 diabetes showed moderately but significantly shorter TCRB CDR3s in all four CD4+ subsets.

Germline CDR1 reads SGDLS; CDR2 reads YYNGEE. The CDR3 is 16 amino acids. Between the trimmed V and J ends, which lost 0 bases and 2 bases, there was a span of 13 bases. The receptor was derived from a man between 18 and 29 years old with type 1 diabetes. The V call is TRBV9, the J call TRBJ2-3; unclear D gene. The sequencing input was naive CD4+ T cells from blood. The CDR3 protein is CASSVVAGSDTDTQYF. The CDR3 bases are TGTGCCAGCAGCGTAGTGGCCGGGTCCGACACAGATACGCAGTATTTT.